The T cell receptor beta chain under discussion was sequenced for a study of OX40 agonist ivuxolimab in advanced cancers. The method was immunoSEQ multiplex PCR; TCRdb's version includes in-frame clones alone and lacks a portion of them. This table has about 44,000 clones, 80% appearing once. Trimming removed 8 bases from V and 1 base from J, with 12 bases in between. The germline V gene encodes CDR1 LNHNV and CDR2 YYDKDF (reference sequence). This CDR3 spans 13 amino acids. The source material was CD4+ or CD8+ T cells sorted from blood, sampled in a trial of the OX40 agonist ivuxolimab. This clonotype was sampled from an adult with an advanced solid tumor such as melanoma, head and neck, liver or kidney cancer. The genes are TRBV15 and TRBJ2-7; maybe TRBD1 (6 bases). The CDR3 DNA is TGTGCCACCCTCCAACAGGGTTCCTACGAGCAGTACTTC. Protein: CATLQQGSYEQYF.